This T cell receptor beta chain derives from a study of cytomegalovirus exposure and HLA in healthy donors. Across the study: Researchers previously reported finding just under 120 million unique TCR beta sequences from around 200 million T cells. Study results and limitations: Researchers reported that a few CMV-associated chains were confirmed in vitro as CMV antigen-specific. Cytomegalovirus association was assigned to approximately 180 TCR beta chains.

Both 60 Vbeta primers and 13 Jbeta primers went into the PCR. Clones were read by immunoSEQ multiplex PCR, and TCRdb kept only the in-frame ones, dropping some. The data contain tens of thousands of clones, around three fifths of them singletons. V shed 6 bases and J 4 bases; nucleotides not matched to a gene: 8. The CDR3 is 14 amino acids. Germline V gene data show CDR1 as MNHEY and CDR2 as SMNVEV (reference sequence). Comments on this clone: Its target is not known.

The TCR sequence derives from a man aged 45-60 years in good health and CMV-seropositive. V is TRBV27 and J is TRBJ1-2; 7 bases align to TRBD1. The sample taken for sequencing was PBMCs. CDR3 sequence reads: CASRRPGGTYGYTF. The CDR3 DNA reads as TGTGCCAGCAGGAGACCAGGGGGAACCTATGGCTACACCTTC.